The 32 T cell receptor beta chains below were found in one sample sequenced in a study of blood T cell repertoires in COVID-19. Generated by immunoSEQ multiplex PCR, the TCRdb table keeps only in-frame clones and is missing some. The sample gives around 260,000 clones, around 86% of which show up once; about 0.94% is in the top ten. The sequenced sample was peripheral blood. These receptors all stem from a woman in her forties who had recovered from COVID-19.

The rearrangement links TRBV7-2 to TRBJ2-7, with D maybe TRBD1 (6 bases). The germline V gene encodes CDR1 SGHTA and CDR2 FQGNSA. The ends were cut back, 4 bases at V and 2 bases at J, with 12 bases in the middle. CDR3 length equals 14 residues. The CDR3 here is CASSYTGMAYEQYF. CDR3 nucleotide sequence: TGTGCCAGCAGCTATACAGGGATGGCCTACGAGCAGTACTTC.

The chain carries TRBV9 and TRBJ1-3, with D unclear. The CDR3 runs to 20 residues. Trimming pared 5 bases from V and 0 bases from J, leaving 27 bases between. From germline, CDR1 is SGDLS and CDR2 YYNGEE. CDR3 in DNA: TGTGCCAGCAGTCAGGCGGGTTCCCCGGGCAGCTTTAACTCTGGAAACACCATATATTTT. This encodes CASSQAGSPGSFNSGNTIYF.

This clone is a singleton in its sample. At one end the junction does not follow the germline gene, possibly because of a read error. This CDR3 is also generated by other DNA sequences in the sample. The J gene is TRBJ2-7, the V gene TRBV30, with D maybe TRBD1 (5 bases). CDR3 length: 15 amino acids. Germline CDR1 and CDR2: GTSNPN and SVGIG (reference sequence). CDR3 loop: CAWSAQQGSSYEQYF. The DNA for the CDR3 is TGTGCCTGGAGTGCGCAGCAGGGATCATCCTACGAGCAGTACTTT.

With respect to this clone: This sample also contains other DNA sequences that code for the same CDR3. V gene TRBV28 combines with J gene TRBJ2-2, with D perhaps TRBD1 (5 bases). V shed 4 bases and J shed 2 bases, with 11 bases lying between them. CDR3 length equals 15 residues. CDR1 and CDR2 from the germline V gene are MDHEN and SYDVKM. The DNA for the CDR3 is TGTGCCAGCAGTTCCGGGCAGGGCAACACCGGGGAGCTGTTTTTT. Its translation: CASSSGQGNTGELFF.

CDR3 protein: CASSLGDRVYGYTF. The CDR3, as DNA: TGTGCCAGCAGCTTGGGAGACAGGGTCTATGGCTACACCTTC. The V call is TRBV5-4, the J call TRBJ1-2; 7 positions agree with TRBD1. The V and J ends lost 0 bases and 4 bases, in that order; junction bases with no gene match: 3. The CDR3 totals 14 residues. Germline CDR1 and CDR2: SGHNT and YYREEE (reference sequence). The variable domain in full, completed from reference TRBV5-4 and TRBJ1-2, reads ETGVTQSPTHLIKTRGQQVTLRCSSQSGHNTVSWYQQALGQGPQFIFQYYREEENGRGNFPPRFSGLQFPNYSSELNVNALELDDSALYLCASSLGDRVYGYTFGSGTRLTVV.

The rearrangement links TRBV28 to TRBJ2-5; D is unresolved. The CDR3 length is 14 residues. Germline CDR1 MDHEN, CDR2 SYDVKM. Trimming cost V 3 bases and J 4 bases, with 12 bases left between them. CDR3 loop: CASSFGGFGETQYF. The CDR3 bases are TGTGCCAGCAGTTTCGGCGGTTTCGGAGAGACCCAGTACTTC.

This chain joins TRBV28 and TRBJ2-5; unclear D gene. Trimming took off 3 bases at V and 5 bases at J, with 16 bases between the two ends. The CDR3 is made up of 15 amino acids. Germline assignment: CDR1 MDHEN and CDR2 SYDVKM. The CDR3 DNA sequence: TGTGCCAGCAGTTTTCCTGCGTCAAGTGGTGAGACCCAGTACTTC. As protein: CASSFPASSGETQYF.

V usage is TRBV18 and J usage is TRBJ2-3, with 14 bases aligning to TRBD2. This CDR3 has 17 residues. Unmatched junction bases numbered 7, after V lost 3 bases and J lost 5 bases. Germline CDR1 is KGHSH and CDR2 is LQKENI. The CDR3 nucleotides are TGTGCCAGCTCACCGCCGACTAGCGGGAGGGCCCTAGATACGCAGTATTTT. Protein product: CASSPPTSGRALDTQYF. Filled out from reference TRBV18 and TRBJ2-3, the complete variable domain reads NAGVMQNPRHLVRRRGQEARLRCSPMKGHSHVYWYRQLPEEGLKFMVYLQKENIIDESGMPKERFSAEFPKEGPSILRIQQVVRGDSAAYFCASSPPTSGRALDTQYFGPGTRLTVL.

The rearrangement links TRBV6-5 to TRBJ1-1; no reliable D call. CDR1 and CDR2 from the germline V gene are MNHEY and SVGAGI. The CDR3 sequence is 13 residues long. Trimming left V 5 bases short and J 2 bases short, with 9 bases between. CDR3 loop: CASSQHSNTEAFF. The CDR3 nucleotides are TGTGCCAGCAGTCAACATTCCAACACTGAAGCTTTCTTT.

The chain recombines TRBV24-1 with TRBJ2-6; D gene uncertain. The CDR3 loop spans 15 amino acids. The V and J ends lost 5 bases and 1 base respectively, with 8 bases between them. Germline V lookup: CDR1 KGHDR, CDR2 SFDVKD. In nucleotides, the CDR3 is TGTGCCACCAGTGGAATCAGGTCTGGGGCCAACGTCCTGACTTTC. Protein: CATSGIRSGANVLTF.

V usage is TRBV12-3 or TRBV12-4 and J usage is TRBJ2-3; D not certain. Deletions cut 1 base from V and 8 bases from J, with 4 bases between. This CDR3 has 11 residues. The CDR3: CASSLGGTQYF. The CDR3, as DNA: TGTGCCAGCAGTTTAGGAGGTACGCAGTATTTT.

To note about this clone: At one end, the junction sequence differs from germline, possibly due to a read error. This chain uses TRBV19 with TRBJ1-2, with D unresolved. The CDR3 has 13 residues. The germline gives CDR1 LNHDA, CDR2 SQIVND (reference sequence). CDR3 in amino acids: CASSIGNNYGCTF. The CDR3 region has the DNA TGTGCCAGTAGTATCGGGAATAACTATGGCTGCACCTTC.

The rearrangement links TRBV7-9 to TRBJ2-7, with TRBD1 matching 9 bases. Losses at the gene ends were 6 bases for V and 3 bases for J; bases not matched to a gene: 3. This CDR3 is built from 13 residues. In germline, CDR1 is SEHNR, CDR2 FQNEAQ (reference sequence). The CDR3 spells CASRQGAYYEQYF. The CDR3 DNA reads as TGTGCCAGCAGACAGGGGGCCTACTACGAGCAGTACTTC.

This chain uses TRBV29-1 with TRBJ2-1, with a tentative D call TRBD1 (6 bases). V was clipped by 7 bases and J by 3 bases, with 16 bases between them. Germline loops: CDR1 SQVTM, CDR2 ANQGSEA. The CDR3 extends over 14 amino acids. CDR3 sequence reads: CSAGLGGLYNEQFF. The DNA of the CDR3 is TGCAGCGCTGGCCTTGGGGGCCTCTACAATGAGCAGTTCTTC.

CDR3 loop: CASSVQGERAFF. The CDR3 nucleotides read TGTGCCAGCAGCGTGCAGGGGGAGAGGGCTTTCTTT. The chain employs TRBV9 and TRBJ1-1, with 7 nucleotides matching TRBD1. Looked up from germline, CDR1 is SGDLS and CDR2 is YYNGEE. The V and J ends lost 2 bases and 11 bases, in that order; junction bases with no gene match: 6. The CDR3 contains 12 residues.

The V call is TRBV4-1, the J call TRBJ2-3; D may be TRBD2 (8 bases). The CDR3 is 16 residues long. V shed 8 bases and J shed 0 bases, with 18 bases lying between them. CDR1 is MGHRA and CDR2 is YSYEKL in the germline V gene. DNA of the CDR3: TGCGCCAGCCGACAGGGTAGCGGGACGAGCACAGATACGCAGTATTTT. Its protein is CASRQGSGTSTDTQYF.

The chain links TRBV9 to TRBJ2-5, with a tentative D call TRBD2 (5 bases). The V gene lost 4 bases and the J gene lost 7 bases, with 11 bases spanning the gap. Germline V gene data show CDR1 as SGDLS and CDR2 as YYNGEE. This CDR3 contains 12 residues. The CDR3 is CASSPEGGTQYF. The CDR3 DNA follows: TGTGCCAGCAGCCCCGAGGGTGGGACCCAGTACTTC. Full variable domain (outside the CDR3, taken from reference TRBV9 and TRBJ2-5): DSGVTQTPKHLITATGQRVTLRCSPRSGDLSVYWYQQSLDQGLQFLIQYYNGEERAKGNILERFSAQQFPDLHSELNLSSLELGDSALYFCASSPEGGTQYFGPGTRLLVL.

The chain combines TRBV10-3 with TRBJ1-1; D may be TRBD1 (5 bases). CDR1 is ENHRY, CDR2 SYGVKD, per germline. V dropped 3 bases and J dropped 0 bases, with 5 bases sitting between them. The CDR3 totals 13 residues. The DNA of the CDR3 is TGTGCCATCAGTGACAGGGTGAACACTGAAGCTTTCTTT. Residues: CAISDRVNTEAFF.

The chain recombines TRBV5-1 with TRBJ2-5; the D gene is possibly TRBD2 (5 bases). The CDR3 spans 15 residues. The ends were cut back, 2 bases at V and 2 bases at J, with 13 bases in the middle. Germline lookup yields CDR1 SGHRS and CDR2 YFSETQ. DNA for the CDR3: TGCGCCAGCAGCTTCCCGGCTAGCACTCAAGAGACCCAGTACTTC. This translates into CASSFPASTQETQYF.

The chain employs TRBV5-4 and TRBJ1-6, with D perhaps matching TRBD1 (6 bases). Germline V gives CDR1 SGHNT, CDR2 YYREEE (reference sequence). Trimming left V 4 bases short and J 5 bases short, with 13 bases between. The CDR3 contains 15 residues. CDR3 nucleotides: TGTGCCAGCAGCCCAGGACAGAAGCATAATTCACCCCTCCACTTT. Translated: CASSPGQKHNSPLHF. The full variable domain, rest sourced from reference TRBV5-4 and TRBJ1-6, is ETGVTQSPTHLIKTRGQQVTLRCSSQSGHNTVSWYQQALGQGPQFIFQYYREEENGRGNFPPRFSGLQFPNYSSELNVNALELDDSALYLCASSPGQKHNSPLHFGNGTRLTVT.

The chain recombines TRBV27 with TRBJ2-2; D perhaps matches TRBD1 (6 bases). Germline-derived CDR1 and CDR2 are MNHEY and SMNVEV (reference sequence). The CDR3 runs to 15 residues. With 4 bases removed from V and 0 bases from J, the gap between germline ends came to 9 bases. Written as DNA, the CDR3 is TGTGCCAGCAGTTCCGGGACAACGAACACCGGGGAGCTGTTTTTT. It is translated as CASSSGTTNTGELFF.

The CDR3 loop is CASSLAGGGQSGELFF. In DNA form, the CDR3 reads TGTGCCAGCAGCTTAGCGGGAGGGGGTCAATCCGGGGAGCTGTTTTTT. The V gene is TRBV7-6, the J gene TRBJ2-2; a possible D gene is TRBD2 (7 bases). V lost 0 bases to trimming and J lost 6 bases, with 14 bases between them. The CDR3 contains 16 residues. Germline loops: CDR1 SGHVS, CDR2 FNYEAQ.

On this clone itself: At the DNA level, this CDR3 is encoded by other sequences in the same sample as well. The chain couples TRBV11-2 to TRBJ2-3; D might be TRBD2 (6 bases). In germline, CDR1 is SGHAT, CDR2 FQNNGV. CDR3 length: 14 amino acids. The V end lost 1 base, the J end lost 4 bases, and 9 bases lay between the germline ends. CDR3 in DNA: TGTGCCAGCAGCTTAGGGTTAGCGGCAGATACGCAGTATTTT. Protein sequence: CASSLGLAADTQYF.

This rearrangement joins TRBV13 to TRBJ2-2; the match to TRBD2 covers 8 bases. Germline CDR1 is PRHDT and CDR2 is FYEKMQ (reference sequence). The CDR3 loop spans 15 amino acids. Germline trimming cut 6 bases from V and 4 bases from J; bases unmatched to any gene: 7. CDR3 nucleotide sequence: TGTGCCAGCAGACTGAGCGGGAGAGGCACCGGGGAGCTGTTTTTT. Amino acid sequence: CASRLSGRGTGELFF.

The CDR3 coding sequence is TGTGCCAGCAGCCGTGCTACAGGGTACTACGAGCAGTACTTC. This encodes CASSRATGYYEQYF. The chain is built from TRBV7-2 and TRBJ2-7; a possible D gene is TRBD1 (6 bases). The CDR3 consists of 14 residues. CDR1 is SGHTA, CDR2 FQGNSA, per germline. The germline V and J ends were trimmed by 5 bases and 3 bases, with 14 bases remaining between them.

The J gene is TRBJ1-2, the V gene TRBV9; D call uncertain. Germline CDR1 SGDLS, CDR2 YYNGEE. Trimming removed 3 bases from V and 6 bases from J, with 9 bases in between. CDR3 length: 12 amino acids. The CDR3 loop is CASSAPVNGYTF. As DNA, the CDR3 is TGTGCCAGCAGCGCGCCAGTAAATGGCTACACCTTC.

This clone appeared once. The chain combines TRBV7-3 with TRBJ2-3; 7 nucleotides align to TRBD2. Looked up from germline, CDR1 is SGHTA and CDR2 is FQGTGA. This CDR3 is built from 15 residues. The V and J ends lost 5 bases and 2 bases, in that order; junction bases with no gene match: 7. The CDR3 region is CASSPSSGTTDTQYF. CDR3 nucleotide sequence: TGTGCCAGCAGCCCTTCTAGCGGCACCACAGATACGCAGTATTTT.

About this clone itself: The identical CDR3 is also encoded by other nucleotide sequences in the sample. This chain joins TRBV18 and TRBJ2-6, with D perhaps TRBD2 (5 bases). The CDR3 totals 15 residues. The V and J ends lost 3 bases and 1 base respectively, with 7 bases between them. Germline lookup yields CDR1 KGHSH and CDR2 LQKENI. The CDR3 sequence: CASSPGESGANVLTF. CDR3 DNA: TGTGCCAGCTCACCGGGAGAGTCTGGGGCCAACGTCCTGACTTTC.

V and J are TRBV3-1 (or the pseudogene TRBV3-2) and TRBJ2-4; TRBD1 might be the D (6 bases). The length of the CDR3 is 15 residues. Trimming took off 5 bases at V and 1 base at J, with 12 bases between the two ends. Germline assignment: CDR1 LGHDT and CDR2 YNNKEL (reference sequence). This chain's CDR3 is CASSEPGHAKNIQYF. In DNA, the CDR3 is TGTGCCAGCAGCGAACCGGGACACGCCAAAAACATTCAGTACTTC.

V gene TRBV6-1 combines with J gene TRBJ1-1; D remains unclear. There are 14 residues in the CDR3. The V gene's germline CDR1 is MNHNS and CDR2 SASEGT. V gave up 3 bases and J gave up 0 bases, with 8 bases separating them. CDR3 sequence: CASSDSLLNTEAFF. CDR3 coding DNA: TGTGCCAGCAGTGACAGTCTTCTGAACACTGAAGCTTTCTTT.

This chain connects TRBV7-8 to TRBJ1-1; TRBD1 might be the D (5 bases). This CDR3 is 15 amino acids long. Germline V gives CDR1 SGHVS, CDR2 FQNEAQ. Trimming shortened V by 9 bases and J by 1 base, and 18 bases separated the two germline ends. The CDR3 sequence: CASKLLSQGNTEAFF. In DNA form, the CDR3 reads TGTGCCAGTAAGTTACTGAGTCAGGGGAACACTGAAGCTTTCTTT.

This clone was seen just once. The genes are TRBV5-8 and TRBJ1-5, with 7 bases matching TRBD1. The germline V gene encodes CDR1 SGHTS and CDR2 YDEGEE. V was clipped by 4 bases and J by 5 bases; unmatched bases: 9. The CDR3 has 15 residues. In DNA form, the CDR3 reads TGTGCCAGCAGCCCCGACAGGGAAGGAGATCAGCCCCAGCATTTT. Translating gives CASSPDREGDQPQHF.